This paragraph reports one TCR beta chain. Its target is not known. Germline loops: CDR1 SGHTA, CDR2 FQGNSA. V lost 5 bases and J lost 0, with 11 bases in between. The CDR3 is 15 residues long. This sample is part of a study of T cell repertoires in cytomegalovirus infection. About the research overall: CMV epitopes, recently identified HLA-C-restricted and well-studied HLA-B-restricted, were used. Public TCR beta signatures were indicative of both CMV infection and a matching HLA type.

TCRdb re-called the reads with MiXCR, one entry per CDR3 protein. The data show about 130,000 distinct CDR3 sequences, with over 25% seen just once and about 53% held by the top ten. Study observations and caveats: Accumulated public TCR beta family frequency recognized individuals carrying CMV together with the relevant HLA. There were HLA-C-restricted CMV-specific TCR beta clonotypes dominating the ex vivo response.

The sequence was obtained from a human donor in good health (CMV status not recorded). Some clones in this sample may be carry-over from other donors' samples. V usage is TRBV7-2 and J usage is TRBJ1-3; perhaps TRBD1 as D (6 bases). The specimen comprised CD8+ T cells from cultured PBMCs, sampled from culture after CMV antigen stimulation. The DNA for the CDR3 is TGTGCCAGCAGCCCGGACAGCAGCTCTGGAAACACCATATATTTT. Its protein product is CASSPDSSSGNTIYF.